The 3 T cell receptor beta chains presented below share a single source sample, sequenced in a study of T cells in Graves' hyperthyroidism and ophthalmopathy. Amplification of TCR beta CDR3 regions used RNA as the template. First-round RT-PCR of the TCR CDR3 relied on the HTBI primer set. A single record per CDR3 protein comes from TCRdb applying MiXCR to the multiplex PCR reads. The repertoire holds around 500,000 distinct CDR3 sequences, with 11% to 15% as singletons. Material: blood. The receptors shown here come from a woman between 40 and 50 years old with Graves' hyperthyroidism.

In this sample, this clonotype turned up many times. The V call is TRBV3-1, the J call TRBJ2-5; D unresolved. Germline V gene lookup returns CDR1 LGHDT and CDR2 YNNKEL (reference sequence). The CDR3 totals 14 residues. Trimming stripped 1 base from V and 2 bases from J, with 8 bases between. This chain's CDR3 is CASSQGPTQETQYF. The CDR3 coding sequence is TGTGCCAGCAGCCAAGGGCCGACTCAAGAGACCCAGTACTTC.

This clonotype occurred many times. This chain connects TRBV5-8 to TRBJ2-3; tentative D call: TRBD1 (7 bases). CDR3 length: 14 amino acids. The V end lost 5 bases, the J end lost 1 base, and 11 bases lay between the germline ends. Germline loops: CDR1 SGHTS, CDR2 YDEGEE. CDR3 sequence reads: CASRAGQRTDTQYF. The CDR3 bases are TGTGCCAGCAGGGCGGGACAGCGCACAGATACGCAGTATTTT.

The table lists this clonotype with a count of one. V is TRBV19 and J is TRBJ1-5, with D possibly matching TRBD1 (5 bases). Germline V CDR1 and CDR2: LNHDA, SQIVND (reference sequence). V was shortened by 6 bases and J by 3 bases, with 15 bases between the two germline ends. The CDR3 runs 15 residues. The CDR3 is CASRLWQGDNQPQHF. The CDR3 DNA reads TGTGCCAGTAGGCTGTGGCAGGGTGACAATCAGCCCCAGCATTTT. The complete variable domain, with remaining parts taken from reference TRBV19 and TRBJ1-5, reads DGGITQSPKYLFRKEGQNVTLSCEQNLNHDAMYWYRQDPGQGLRLIYYSQIVNDFQKGDIAEGYSVSREKKESFPLTVTSAQKNPTAFYLCASRLWQGDNQPQHFGDGTRLSIL.